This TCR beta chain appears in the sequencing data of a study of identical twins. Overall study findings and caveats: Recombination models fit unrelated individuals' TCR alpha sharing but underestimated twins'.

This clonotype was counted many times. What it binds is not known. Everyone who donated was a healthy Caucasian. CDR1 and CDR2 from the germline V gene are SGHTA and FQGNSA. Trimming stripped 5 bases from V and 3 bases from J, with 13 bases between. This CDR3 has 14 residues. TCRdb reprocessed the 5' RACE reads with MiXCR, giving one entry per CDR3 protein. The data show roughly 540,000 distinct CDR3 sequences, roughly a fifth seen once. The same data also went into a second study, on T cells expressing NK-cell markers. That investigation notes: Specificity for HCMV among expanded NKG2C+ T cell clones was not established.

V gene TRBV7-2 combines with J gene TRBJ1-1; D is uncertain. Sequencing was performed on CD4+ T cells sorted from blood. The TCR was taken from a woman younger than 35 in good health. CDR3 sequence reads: CASSNLADYTEAFF. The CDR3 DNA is TGTGCCAGCAGCAACCTGGCAGACTACACTGAAGCTTTCTTT.